The subject of this entry is one T cell receptor beta chain. This entry belongs to a study of shared T cell receptors in the human thymus. V shed 5 bases and J shed 1 base, with 12 bases lying between them. The CDR3 is made up of 15 amino acids. Germline CDR1 MDHEN, CDR2 SYDVKM. Clones were sequenced by immunoSEQ multiplex PCR, and TCRdb holds only the in-frame ones, with some missing. The table has more than 550,000 clones, around 87% seen once. These data were also reused for a study on human thymus T cells. That work adds: Samples came from healthy Finnish infants during open corrective cardiac surgery. During corrective heart surgery, resections were taken, and the thymus tissue came from them. In thymic and blood repertoires alike, V and J usage looked biased. Unrelated individuals were reported by related research to share highly overlapping thymic repertoires.

The chain uses TRBV28 and TRBJ1-5; D remains ambiguous. The sequence derives from a boy under two years old with a congenital heart defect. The material sequenced was thymocytes. The CDR3 DNA sequence: TGTGCCAGCAGTCCTATGACGGAGAGCAATCAGCCCCAGCATTTT. It is translated as CASSPMTESNQPQHF.